The source of this T cell receptor beta chain is a study of Ad26.COV2.S vaccination and SARS-CoV-2 variants. The table came from immunoSEQ multiplex PCR; TCRdb's copy has only in-frame clones and leaves some out. The sample holds 400,000 to 500,000 clones, 85% to 90% seen once. The CDR3 has 17 residues. Trimming stripped 0 bases from V and 0 bases from J, with 12 bases between. CDR1 is LNHNV and CDR2 is YYDKDF in the germline V gene (reference sequence). Sample treatment: 15 to 20 received Ad26.COV2.S at low or high dose, single or two shots; about 5 received placebo; per-sample allocation not given. Samples analyzed were those drawn on day 63 after the first vaccine or placebo injection.

Sequencing was performed on peripheral blood, taken in a trial of Ad26.COV2.S vaccine versus placebo. This TCR derives from a person between 18 and 59 years old who received the Ad26.COV2.S COVID-19 vaccine or a placebo. The gene calls are TRBV15 and TRBJ1-5; D might be TRBD1 (5 bases). CDR3 nucleotide sequence: TGTGCCACCAGCAGAGATCGGAACAGGTATAGCAATCAGCCCCAGCATTTT. Protein: CATSRDRNRYSNQPQHF.